The TCR beta chain under discussion was sequenced for a study of beta chain features in type 1 diabetes. Reverse transcribing all isolated RNA meant expressed TCRB transcripts were sequenced. TCRdb's copy holds only in-frame clones and misses some; the assay was immunoSEQ multiplex PCR. Found here are around 40,000 clones, roughly 49% of them singletons; the top ten hold over 2%. The CDR3 extends over 20 amino acids. Germline CDR1 reads MNHNS; CDR2 reads SASEGT. Germline trimming cut 4 bases from V and 2 bases from J; bases unmatched to any gene: 12. This clone was picked up one time. This TCR derives from a woman aged 18 to 35 in good health. Input material: Tregs from blood. V gene TRBV6-1 combines with J gene TRBJ2-1; 15 positions match TRBD2. The CDR3 DNA is TGTGCCAGCAGTGGAGAGGGACTAGCGGGAGGTTTGAACGCCTACAATGAGCAGTTCTTC. This sequence encodes CASSGEGLAGGLNAYNEQFF.